The table lists the clone carrying this T cell receptor (beta chain) with a few counts. What it binds is not known. TCRdb independently ran MiXCR on the 5' RACE reads; one entry per CDR3 protein. The data contain some 390,000 distinct CDR3 sequences, around 6.5% of them seen just once; the ten biggest clones take up about 15%. The CDR3 is 15 residues long. With 6 bases removed from V and 0 bases from J, the gap between germline ends came to 12 bases. Germline loops: CDR1 MNHNS, CDR2 SASEGT. This sample is part of a study of T cells after yellow fever vaccination. Study context: Fractions low in cell number were prepared with SMART-Seq v4 Ultra Low Input. Study-level points and caveats: Sorted repertoires could include abundant contaminating clonotypes from bulk cells.

This specimen was PBMCs, taken 5 days after the yellow fever booster vaccination. The chain couples TRBV6-1 to TRBJ2-1; D is perhaps TRBD2 (5 bases). The source is a man younger than 40 who received the YFV17D yellow fever vaccine. The CDR3 region is CASSSGVSSYNEQFF. In nucleotides, the CDR3 is TGTGCCAGCAGCTCCGGGGTTAGCTCCTACAATGAGCAGTTCTTC.